Below are 26 T cell receptor beta chains sequenced from a single sample in a study of shared clonotypes between healthy human individuals. Profiled with immunoSEQ multiplex PCR; TCRdb holds only in-frame clones, not every one. The repertoire has around 480,000 clones, about 79% of them found once; the top ten carry around 13%. Sample: PBMCs. All receptors come from a woman aged 35 to 49 in good health. Some clones in this sample may be carry-over from other donors' samples.

This sequence joins TRBV5-1 and TRBJ2-1, with 11 bases fitting TRBD2. CDR3 length: 17 amino acids. After removal of 0 bases from V and 4 bases from J, the junction contained 6 bases not matched to a gene. From germline, CDR1 is SGHRS and CDR2 YFSETQ. CDR3 loop: CASSLGLAGYRYNEQFF. CDR3 coding DNA: TGCGCCAGCAGCTTGGGACTAGCGGGATATCGTTACAATGAGCAGTTCTTC.

The chain links TRBV19 to TRBJ2-7; TRBD1 is a possible D gene (5 bases). The germline CDR1 and CDR2 sequences are LNHDA and SQIVND (reference sequence). V gave up 7 bases and J gave up 0 bases, with 10 bases separating them. CDR3 length: 13 residues. Here the CDR3 DNA reads TGTGCCAGTAAGGCGGACAACTCCTACGAGCAGTACTTC. Protein product: CASKADNSYEQYF.

The gene calls are TRBV5-4 and TRBJ2-1, with 12 bases fitting TRBD2. The CDR3 has 17 amino acids. CDR1 is SGHNT and CDR2 is YYREEE in the germline V gene (reference sequence). Trimming at V came to 3 bases and at J to 5 bases, leaving 9 bases not matched to a gene. The CDR3 reads CASSYLYLAGGDNEQFF. In DNA form, the CDR3 reads TGTGCCAGCAGCTACCTCTACCTAGCGGGAGGGGACAATGAGCAGTTCTTC.

The gene calls are TRBV7-2 and TRBJ2-2; 7 positions agree with TRBD2. Germline V gives CDR1 SGHTA, CDR2 FQGNSA. Trimming cost V 5 bases and J 5 bases; bases outside gene matches: 11. This CDR3 has 16 residues. The CDR3 sequence is CASSPVAGARTGELFF. CDR3 coding DNA: TGTGCCAGCAGCCCCGTGGCGGGAGCTAGAACCGGGGAGCTGTTTTTT.

The gene calls are TRBV28 and TRBJ2-7, with 9 bases aligning to TRBD2. Germline CDR1 and CDR2: MDHEN and SYDVKM. V shed 6 bases and J 5 bases; nucleotides not matched to a gene: 8. The CDR3 is made up of 14 amino acids. CDR3 nucleotides: TGTGCCAGCAGCCCAGCGGGAGGCGGCCACGAGCAGTACTTC. This encodes CASSPAGGGHEQYF.

The chain employs TRBV28 and TRBJ1-5, with D hard to call. Trimming cost V 2 bases and J 4 bases, with 9 bases left between them. CDR3 length equals 14 residues. Germline V gives CDR1 MDHEN, CDR2 SYDVKM. This CDR3 reads CASSLPFPNQPQHF. The CDR3 nucleotides are TGTGCCAGCAGTTTACCTTTTCCTAATCAGCCCCAGCATTTT.

The sample holds a few counts of this clone. The V call is TRBV7-2, the J call TRBJ1-1, with D perhaps TRBD1 (6 bases). The CDR3 covers 14 residues. Germline V gene sequence: CDR1 SGHTA, CDR2 FQGNSA. The V end lost 3 bases, the J end lost 4 bases, and 12 bases lay between the germline ends. CDR3 sequence (DNA): TGTGCCAGCAGCTTTGCCCCACAGGGCACTGAAGCTTTCTTT. Amino acids: CASSFAPQGTEAFF.

This clone is a singleton in its sample. V and J are TRBV4-1 and TRBJ2-5; D may match TRBD1 or TRBD2 (5 bases each). Germline lookup yields CDR1 MGHRA and CDR2 YSYEKL. Trimming shortened V by 0 bases and J by 3 bases, and 14 bases separated the two germline ends. CDR3 length: 16 residues. The CDR3 protein is CASSQDRLVGEETQYF. CDR3 coding DNA: TGCGCCAGCAGCCAAGATAGGTTAGTGGGGGAAGAGACCCAGTACTTC.

V is TRBV6-6 and J is TRBJ1-5; TRBD1 might be the D (5 bases). Trimming shortened V by 2 bases and J by 1 base, and 12 bases separated the two germline ends. From germline, CDR1 is MNHNY and CDR2 SVGAGI (reference sequence). The CDR3 covers 16 residues. The CDR3 DNA follows: TGTGCCAGCAGTTACGGGACGGGAGGGAGCAATCAGCCCCAGCATTTT. It is translated as CASSYGTGGSNQPQHF.

V and J are TRBV7-9 and TRBJ2-7, with 9 bases matching TRBD1. CDR3 length: 17 amino acids. Germline V gives CDR1 SEHNR, CDR2 FQNEAQ (reference sequence). Trimming removed 6 bases from V and 1 base from J; junction bases left unmatched: 13. CDR3: CASSRRPGQGASYEQYF. Written as DNA, the CDR3 is TGTGCCAGCAGTCGTCGTCCGGGACAGGGCGCGTCCTACGAGCAGTACTTC.

CDR3 nucleotide sequence: TGCAGCGTTTCCCAGGGAACCCTGAATGAGCAGTTCTTC. Its translation: CSVSQGTLNEQFF. This chain uses TRBV29-1 with TRBJ2-1, with D possibly being TRBD1 (5 bases). With 5 bases removed from V and 7 bases from J, the gap between germline ends came to 15 bases. The CDR3 runs 13 residues. Germline V gives CDR1 SQVTM, CDR2 ANQGSEA.

The V gene is TRBV7-6, the J gene TRBJ1-1, with D hard to call. V gave up 0 bases and J gave up 1 base, with 6 bases separating them. Germline V lookup: CDR1 SGHVS, CDR2 FNYEAQ. This CDR3 contains 14 residues. DNA for the CDR3: TGTGCCAGCAGCTTAGCCAGATCGAACACTGAAGCTTTCTTT. It translates to CASSLARSNTEAFF.

This chain joins TRBV11-3 and TRBJ2-2, with D perhaps matching TRBD2 (6 bases). Germline loops: CDR1 SGHNT, CDR2 YENEEA. The V end was cut by 5 bases, the J end by 2 bases, with 12 bases between. The length of the CDR3 is 15 residues. Here the CDR3 reads CASSLRDSNTGELFF. CDR3 coding DNA: TGTGCCAGCAGCCTCCGGGACTCTAACACCGGGGAGCTGTTTTTT. The full variable domain, completed using reference TRBV11-3 and TRBJ2-2, is EAGVVQSPRYKIIEKKQPVAFWCNPISGHNTLYWYLQNLGQGPELLIRYENEEAVDDSQLPKDRFSAERLKGVDSTLKIQPAELGDSAVYLCASSLRDSNTGELFFGEGSRLTVL.

The rearrangement joins TRBV2 to TRBJ1-4; D gene uncertain. The CDR3 is 11 amino acids. Germline CDR1 and CDR2: SNHLY and FYNNEI. Trimming took 3 bases from V and 11 from J, leaving 7 bases between them. CDR3 DNA sequence: TGTGCCAGCAGTGAGGTGGGGAAACTGTTTTTT. Its protein is CASSEVGKLFF. Full variable domain (rest looked up from reference TRBV2 and TRBJ1-4): EPEVTQTPSHQVTQMGQEVILRCVPISNHLYFYWYRQILGQKVEFLVSFYNNEISEKSEIFDDQFSVERPDGSNFTLKIRSTKLEDSAMYFCASSEVGKLFFGSGTQLSVL.

Concerning this clone: Other DNA sequences of this sample code for an identical CDR3. The chain is built from TRBV9 and TRBJ2-7; D might be TRBD2 (5 bases). Between the trimmed V and J ends, which lost 5 bases and 5 bases, there was a span of 14 bases. This CDR3 contains 13 residues. CDR1 is SGDLS, CDR2 YYNGEE, per germline. The CDR3 reads CASSDPRGDEQYF. Here the CDR3 DNA reads TGTGCCAGCAGTGACCCTCGGGGAGACGAGCAGTACTTC. Together with reference TRBV9 and TRBJ2-7, the CDR3 gives the full variable domain: DSGVTQTPKHLITATGQRVTLRCSPRSGDLSVYWYQQSLDQGLQFLIQYYNGEERAKGNILERFSAQQFPDLHSELNLSSLELGDSALYFCASSDPRGDEQYFGPGTRLTVT.

The genes are TRBV19 and TRBJ2-7; possible D gene TRBD1, 6 bases. V was clipped by 3 bases and J by 3 bases, with 18 bases between them. Germline V gene lookup returns CDR1 LNHDA and CDR2 SQIVND (reference sequence). This CDR3 is 16 amino acids long. This chain's CDR3 is CASSIGQRLEDYEQYF. CDR3 in DNA: TGTGCCAGTAGTATTGGACAGCGCCTAGAGGACTACGAGCAGTACTTC.

The chain joins TRBV28 to TRBJ1-5; TRBD1 is a possible D gene (5 bases). Trimming stripped 1 base from V and 16 bases from J, with 11 bases between. Germline CDR1 MDHEN, CDR2 SYDVKM. This CDR3 has 11 residues. CDR3 sequence: CASSLSGGTHF. CDR3 bases: TGTGCCAGCAGTTTATCCGGAGGGACCCATTTT.

The table lists this clone with a few counts. This chain uses TRBV5-1 with TRBJ1-5; D remains unclear. The CDR3 has 13 amino acids. The ends were cut back, 4 bases at V and 4 bases at J, with 9 bases in the middle. Germline V CDR1 and CDR2: SGHRS, YFSETQ. The CDR3 sequence: CASSPAPNQPQHF. The CDR3 DNA follows: TGCGCCAGCAGCCCGGCCCCTAATCAGCCCCAGCATTTT.

The V call is TRBV18, the J call TRBJ1-3, with D perhaps TRBD1 (5 bases). The CDR3 runs to 15 residues. Trimming cost V 3 bases and J 2 bases, with 11 bases left between them. CDR1 is KGHSH and CDR2 is LQKENI in the germline V gene. CDR3 sequence: CASSPRGSAGNTIYF. CDR3 sequence (DNA): TGTGCCAGCTCACCGAGGGGATCGGCTGGAAACACCATATATTTT.

As regards this clone: This sample also contains other DNA sequences that code for the same CDR3. The chain uses TRBV7-9 and TRBJ2-1; 7 nucleotides agree with TRBD2. The CDR3 contains 16 residues. Germline V gene lookup returns CDR1 SEHNR and CDR2 FQNEAQ (reference sequence). V trimming: 2 bases; J trimming: 1 base; junction bases outside the gene matches: 5. CDR3 sequence: CASSLSLAGSYNEQFF. CDR3 bases: TGTGCCAGCAGCTTAAGTTTAGCGGGTTCCTACAATGAGCAGTTCTTC. Combining the CDR3 with reference TRBV7-9 and TRBJ2-1 gives the whole variable domain DTGVSQNPRHKITKRGQNVTFRCDPISEHNRLYWYRQTLGQGPEFLTYFQNEAQLEKSRLLSDRFSAERPKGSFSTLEIQRTEQGDSAMYLCASSLSLAGSYNEQFFGPGTRLTVL.

V usage is TRBV21-1 and J usage is TRBJ2-7. TRBV21-1 is a pseudogene segment. The CDR3 runs 10 residues. CDR3 coding DNA: TGTGCCAGCAGCAAAGCGTCATATCGATTC. Translated, it gives CASSKASYRF.

This clone was recorded once. This sequence joins TRBV7-9 and TRBJ1-4; 8 bases align to TRBD1. J gave up 7 bases and V 0 bases, and 4 bases lay outside the gene matches. Looked up from germline, CDR1 is SEHNR and CDR2 is FQNEAQ (reference sequence). CDR3 length: 15 residues. CDR3 bases: TGTGCCAGCAGCTTAGCGGGAACAGGGGGTGAAAAACTGTTTTTT. It translates to CASSLAGTGGEKLFF.

The genes are TRBV18 and TRBJ2-7, with D possibly being TRBD2 (7 bases). Germline CDR1 is KGHSH and CDR2 is LQKENI. V was cut by 1 base and J by 4 bases, with 14 bases left in between. The CDR3 totals 15 residues. In DNA form, the CDR3 reads TGTGCCAGCTCACCACGGGGGGGGGCAATATACGAGCAGTACTTC. It translates to CASSPRGGAIYEQYF.

The genes are TRBV20-1 and TRBJ2-7; D unclear. The CDR3 extends over 11 amino acids. Per the germline V gene, CDR1 is DFQATT and CDR2 is SNEGSKA (reference sequence). V shed 7 bases and J shed 4 bases, with 11 bases lying between them. Here the CDR3 DNA reads TGCAGTGGGCAGGAGACGTACGAGCAGTACTTC. Translating it yields CSGQETYEQYF.

J is TRBJ2-1 and V is TRBV5-1; unclear D gene. V was clipped by 6 bases and J by 8 bases, with 18 bases between them. The germline V gene has CDR1 SGHRS and CDR2 YFSETQ. The CDR3 loop spans 14 amino acids. As DNA, the CDR3 is TGCGCCAGCATGATCCTTCCCGGCTTGCATGAGCAGTTCTTC. Protein product: CASMILPGLHEQFF.

V is TRBV5-4 and J is TRBJ2-3; D remains ambiguous. The CDR3 spans 15 residues. V was clipped by 0 bases and J by 2 bases, with 10 bases between them. CDR1 is SGHNT and CDR2 is YYREEE in the germline V gene (reference sequence). The CDR3 DNA sequence: TGTGCCAGCAGCTTGGGCAGCCATATCACAGATACGCAGTATTTT. Its translation: CASSLGSHITDTQYF.